This TCR beta chain is from a study of blood T cell repertoires in COVID-19. Overall study context: T cells, B-cell-depleted T cells, or PBMCs supplied cDNA or gDNA.

Germline CDR1 SGHDN, CDR2 FVKESK. This CDR3 has 16 amino acids. With 1 base clipped from V and 6 bases from J, the junction kept 8 bases outside the gene matches. This clone was detected only once. In the original processing: Estimation of nucleated cell counts was performed using reference gene primer amplification. Clones were read by immunoSEQ multiplex PCR, and TCRdb kept only the in-frame ones, dropping some. V and J calls and clone size are as listed in that table; D and trimming were resolved from the DNA. The sample yields fewer than 500,000 clones, approximately 90% seen once. Material for sequencing was peripheral blood. The receptor was derived from a man between 18 and 29 years old with COVID-19, enrolled during active disease. The rearrangement links TRBV14 to TRBJ2-1; TRBD1 matches at 8 bases. In nucleotides, the CDR3 is TGTGCCAGCAGCCAAGGAACAGGGGGTAAAGGCAATGAGCAGTTCTTC. This codes for CASSQGTGGKGNEQFF.